This T cell receptor beta chain was obtained from a study of T cells in Graves' hyperthyroidism and ophthalmopathy. Germline CDR1 LGHDT, CDR2 YNNKEL (reference sequence). V lost 1 base and J lost 2, with 11 bases in between. This CDR3 region has 15 residues. RNA transcripts gave rise to amplified TCR beta CDR3 regions. The TCR CDR3 first-round RT-PCR relied on the HTBI primer set. TCRdb re-called the multiplex PCR reads through MiXCR, storing one row per CDR3 protein. The sample carries more than 500,000 distinct CDR3 sequences, 11% to 15% recorded once. The receptor comes from a woman aged 40 to 50 with Graves' hyperthyroidism. The rearrangement joins TRBV3-1 to TRBJ1-2; D call uncertain. Specimen: blood. The CDR3 spells CASSQASTSNYGYTF. CDR3 in DNA: TGTGCCAGCAGCCAAGCGTCCACTTCCAACTATGGCTACACCTTC.